The sequence of this T cell receptor (beta chain) was determined in a study of regulatory and conventional T cells in RAG deficiency. Findings and caveats of the study: In Omenn syndrome, Treg and Tconv repertoires overlapped >75%.

On this clone itself: Its antigen is unknown.

Genomic DNA came from blood conventional CD4+ T cells gated CD25-low CD127-high. The V segment lost 6 bases and the J segment 1 base; nucleotides outside the gene matches: 5. Germline values: CDR1 SGHTA, CDR2 FQGNSA. The CDR3 length is 15 residues. Sequencing used immunoSEQ multiplex PCR; TCRdb keeps in-frame clones, though not all of them. The table includes some 23,000 clones, 93% detected once. Separately, the same data were catalogued under a study of regulatory T cells. That study adds: Primers: 52 TRBV forward and 13 TRBJ reverse.

The J gene is TRBJ2-1, the V gene TRBV7-2; TRBD2 matches 8 bases. The specimen sequenced was CD4+ T cells sorted from blood. This TCR was sampled from a human donor in good health. CDR3 region: CASRRSGSSYNEQFF. The CDR3 nucleotides read TGTGCCAGCAGGAGAAGCGGGAGTTCCTACAATGAGCAGTTCTTC.